Listed below are T cell receptor beta chains from one sample, sequenced in a study of neurological immune-mediated disorders. MiXCR, applied by TCRdb to the 5' RACE reads, yields one record per CDR3 protein. The sample contains tens of thousands of distinct CDR3 sequences, approximately 4.4% of which appear only once. The specimen was PBMCs. The source of these receptors is a man in his forties or fifties with multiple sclerosis. Each CDR3 is given with its conserved first and last residue. The D gene is left open where the match is weak. Not every row has a clone size; where given, it reads once, few, many or a size class.

d_call,j_call,clone_size,v_call,cdr3_aa,cdr3_nt
NA,TRBJ1-5,many,TRBV5-5,CASSRGGNQPQHF,TGTGCCAGCAGCCGCGGGGGTAATCAGCCCCAGCATTTT
NA,TRBJ2-5,many,TRBV29-1,CSVGDWETQYF,TGCAGCGTGGGGGATTGGGAGACCCAGTACTTC
NA,TRBJ2-5,many,TRBV5-1,CASSRQRQETQYF,TGCGCCAGCAGCAGACAACGCCAAGAGACCCAGTACTTC
NA,TRBJ2-1,many,TRBV20-1,CSASTSYNEQFF,TGCAGTGCTAGTACGTCCTACAATGAGCAGTTCTTC
NA,TRBJ2-2,many,TRBV6-5,CASNRLPAGAGELFF,TGTGCCAGCAACCGACTGCCAGCGGGCGCCGGGGAGCTGTTTTTT
NA,TRBJ2-5,many,TRBV20-1,CSAKTGPRTQYF,TGCAGTGCAAAGACTGGCCCAAGGACCCAGTACTTC
NA,TRBJ2-1,many,TRBV11-2,CASSSHRGKPSYNEQFF,TGTGCCAGCAGCTCACACCGCGGGAAACCCTCCTACAATGAGCAGTTCTTC
NA,TRBJ2-2,many,TRBV29-1,CSVVYTGELFF,TGCAGCGTTGTATACACCGGGGAGCTGTTTTTT
NA,TRBJ2-3,many,TRBV28,CASSLGGFWGTPKVQGDTQYF,TGTGCCAGCAGTTTAGGAGGGTTTTGGGGCACGCCTAAGGTCCAGGGAGATACGCAGTATTTT
NA,TRBJ2-7,many,TRBV7-9,CASSPVGATEQYF,TGTGCCAGCAGCCCCGTGGGGGCGACTGAGCAGTACTTC
TRBD2,TRBJ2-3,NA,TRBV7-9,CASRSSGIGDTQYF,TGTGCCAGCCGGTCTAGCGGGATTGGAGATACGCAGTATTTT
TRBD2,TRBJ2-1,few,TRBV11-2,CASSLDSGRDGHNEQFF,TGTGCCAGCAGCTTGGATAGCGGGAGGGATGGGCACAATGAGCAGTTCTTC
TRBD2,TRBJ2-1,many,TRBV9,CASSVVSSGGVNEQFF,TGTGCCAGCAGCGTAGTTAGTAGCGGGGGGGTCAATGAGCAGTTCTTC
NA,TRBJ2-5,many,TRBV12-3/TRBV12-4,CASSGETQYF,TGTGCCAGCTCGGGAGAGACCCAGTACTTC
NA,TRBJ2-1,many,TRBV5-1,CASSLGPQSDEQFF,TGCGCCAGCAGCTTGGGACCGCAGTCCGATGAGCAGTTCTTC
NA,TRBJ2-4,many,TRBV3-1,CASSHFNFAGTPKSKNIQYF,TGTGCCAGCAGCCACTTCAATTTCGCCGGGACACCCAAGTCCAAAAACATTCAGTACTTC
TRBD2,TRBJ2-7,many,TRBV2,CASSEFGLAYEQYF,TGTGCCAGCAGTGAATTTGGACTAGCCTACGAGCAGTACTTC
NA,TRBJ2-5,many,TRBV20-1,CSAILQETQYF,TGCAGTGCTATCCTCCAAGAGACCCAGTACTTC
NA,TRBJ1-1,many,TRBV29-1,CSVEPMSFRGQGVWNTEAFF,TGCAGCGTTGAACCTATGAGTTTCAGGGGACAAGGGGTTTGGAACACTGAAGCTTTCTTT
NA,TRBJ2-5,many,TRBV28,CASSFGATLETQYF,TGTGCCAGCAGTTTCGGGGCGACGTTAGAGACCCAGTACTTC
NA,TRBJ1-4,many,TRBV20-1,CSAREGVHGKLFF,TGCAGTGCTAGAGAAGGGGTTCATGGAAAACTGTTTTTT
NA,TRBJ1-4,many,TRBV7-9,CASSLASGALKRNEKLFF,TGTGCCAGCAGCTTAGCGTCAGGGGCGCTAAAAAGAAATGAAAAACTGTTTTTT
NA,TRBJ1-6,NA,TRBV30,CAWRVKGTYFDSPLHF,TGTGCCTGGAGGGTGAAGGGCACATATTTTGATTCACCCCTCCACTTT
NA,TRBJ2-3,NA,TRBV11-2,CASSFYICSARRTSGSTDTQYF,NA
NA,TRBJ2-1,many,TRBV6-5,CASSYGDPRFNEQFF,TGTGCCAGCAGTTACGGGGACCCCCGCTTTAATGAGCAGTTCTTC
NA,TRBJ2-1,many,TRBV20-1,CSASESRGSYNEQFF,TGCAGTGCCTCCGAGTCCCGAGGTAGCTACAATGAGCAGTTCTTC
NA,TRBJ2-3,many,TRBV7-3,CASSPLATASTDTQYF,TGTGCCAGCAGCCCGCTAGCGACCGCTAGCACAGATACGCAGTATTTT
TRBD1,TRBJ1-2,many,TRBV25-1,CASSKQGSANYGYTF,TGTGCCAGCAGTAAACAGGGGAGCGCGAACTATGGCTACACCTTC